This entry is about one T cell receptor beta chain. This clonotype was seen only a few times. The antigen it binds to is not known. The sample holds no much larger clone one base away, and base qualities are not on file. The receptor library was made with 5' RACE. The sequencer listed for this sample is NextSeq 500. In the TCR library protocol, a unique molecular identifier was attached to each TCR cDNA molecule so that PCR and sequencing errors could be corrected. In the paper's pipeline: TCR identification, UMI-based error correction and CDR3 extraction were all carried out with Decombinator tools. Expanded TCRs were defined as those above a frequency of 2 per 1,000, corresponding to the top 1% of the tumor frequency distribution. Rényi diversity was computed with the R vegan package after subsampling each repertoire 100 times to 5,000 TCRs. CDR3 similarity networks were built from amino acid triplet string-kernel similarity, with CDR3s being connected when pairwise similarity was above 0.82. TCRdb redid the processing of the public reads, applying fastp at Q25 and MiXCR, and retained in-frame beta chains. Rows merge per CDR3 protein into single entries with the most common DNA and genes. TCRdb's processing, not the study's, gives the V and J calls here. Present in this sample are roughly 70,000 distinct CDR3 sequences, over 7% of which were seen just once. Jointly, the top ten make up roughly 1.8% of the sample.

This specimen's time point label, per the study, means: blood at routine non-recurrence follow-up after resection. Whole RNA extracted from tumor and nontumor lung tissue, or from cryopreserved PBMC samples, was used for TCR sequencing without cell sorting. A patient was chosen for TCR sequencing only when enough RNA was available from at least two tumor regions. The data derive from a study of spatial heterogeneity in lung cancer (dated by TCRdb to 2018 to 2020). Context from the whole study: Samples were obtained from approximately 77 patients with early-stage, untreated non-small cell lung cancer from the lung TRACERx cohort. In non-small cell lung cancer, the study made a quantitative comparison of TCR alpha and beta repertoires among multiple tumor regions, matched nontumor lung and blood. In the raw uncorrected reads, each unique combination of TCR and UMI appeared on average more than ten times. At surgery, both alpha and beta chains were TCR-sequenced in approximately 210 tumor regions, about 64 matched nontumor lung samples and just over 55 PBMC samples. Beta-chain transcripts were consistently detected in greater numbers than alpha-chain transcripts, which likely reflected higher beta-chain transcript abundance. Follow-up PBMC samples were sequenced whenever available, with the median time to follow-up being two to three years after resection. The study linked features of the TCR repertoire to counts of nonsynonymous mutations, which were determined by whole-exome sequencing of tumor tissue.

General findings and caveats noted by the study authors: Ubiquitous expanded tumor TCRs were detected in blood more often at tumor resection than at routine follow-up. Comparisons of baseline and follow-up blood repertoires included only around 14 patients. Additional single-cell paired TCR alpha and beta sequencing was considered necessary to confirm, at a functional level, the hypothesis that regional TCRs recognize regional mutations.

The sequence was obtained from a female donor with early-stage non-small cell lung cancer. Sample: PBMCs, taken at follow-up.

CDR3 loop: CASSPQGTTEAFF. In nucleotides, the sequence is TGTGCCAGCAGCCCACAGGGGACCACTGAAGCTTTCTTT. This chain joins TRBV14 to TRBJ1-1; a stretch of 7 junction bases matches TRBD1. The CDR3 sequence holds 13 residues, the cysteine and phenylalanine included. The sequence is cut down to CDR3 DNA, 39 bases in frame from base 1. Trimming accounts for 4 bases at V and 4 bases at J, while the number of junction bases matched to no gene is 3. Based on the germline V gene, the CDR1 and CDR2 sequences are SGHDN and FVKESK.